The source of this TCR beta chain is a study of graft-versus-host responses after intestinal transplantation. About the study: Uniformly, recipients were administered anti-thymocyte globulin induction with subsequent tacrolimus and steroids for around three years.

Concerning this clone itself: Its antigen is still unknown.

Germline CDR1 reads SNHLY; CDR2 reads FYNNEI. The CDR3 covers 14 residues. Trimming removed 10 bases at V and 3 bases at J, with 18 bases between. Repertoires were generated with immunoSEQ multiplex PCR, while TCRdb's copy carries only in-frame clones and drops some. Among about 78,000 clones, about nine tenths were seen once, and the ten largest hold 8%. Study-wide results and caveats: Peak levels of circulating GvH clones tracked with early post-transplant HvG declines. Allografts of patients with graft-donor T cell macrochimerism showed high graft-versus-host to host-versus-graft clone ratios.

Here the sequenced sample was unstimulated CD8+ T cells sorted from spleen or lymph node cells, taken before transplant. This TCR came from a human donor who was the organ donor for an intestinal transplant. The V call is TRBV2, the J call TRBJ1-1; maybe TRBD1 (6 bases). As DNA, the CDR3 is TGTGCCAAACAGGGCAATTTGGGGGACACTGAAGCTTTCTTT. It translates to CAKQGNLGDTEAFF.